A single sample gave rise to the 25 T cell receptor beta chains below, sequenced in a study of T-cell memory formation after mild COVID-19 (dated by TCRdb to 2020 to 2022). Library generation was performed with 5' RACE. Sequencing relied on an Illumina NovaSeq 6000. Using fastp at Q25 and MiXCR, TCRdb reprocessed the public reads and kept productive beta chains. Every entry covers one CDR3 protein and lists the most common genes and DNA from its rows. The sample yields 150,000 to 200,000 distinct CDR3 sequences; 11% were counted once. Approximately 4% of the sample lies in the top ten. Sequencing input: PBMCs or a T cell subset sorted from them (not recorded which). These receptor sequences come from a man aged 18 to 29 who had mild COVID-19 (a few samples of this study predate the infection). The sample titles of this study are shuffled in the database, so cell type and time point are left out; the donor was told from shared clones.

At least ten counts were recorded for this clonotype. This chain uses TRBV21-1 with TRBJ2-5. TRBV21-1 is a pseudogene locus. The CDR3 length is 14 residues. The CDR3 DNA sequence: TGTGCCAGCAGCATCCCCAGTTACCAAGAGACCCAGTACTTC. Translating gives CASSIPSYQETQYF.

There are a few counts of this clonotype. V usage is TRBV20-1 and J usage is TRBJ1-4; D is unclear. Germline CDR1 reads DFQATT; CDR2 reads SNEGSKA (reference sequence). This CDR3 comprises 15 residues. The germline V and J ends were trimmed by 5 bases and 0 bases, with 13 bases remaining between them. The CDR3 DNA reads TGCAGTGCTTTCAGGAACCCGGCAACTAATGAAAAACTGTTTTTT. Its translation: CSAFRNPATNEKLFF.

This clonotype was counted only a few times. CDR3 sequence (DNA): TGCGCCAGCAGCCCAGGGACAGACTCCTACGAGCAGTACTTC. Its translation: CASSPGTDSYEQYF. The V gene is TRBV5-1, the J gene TRBJ2-7, with TRBD1 matching 7 bases. The germline CDR1 and CDR2 sequences are SGHRS and YFSETQ. This CDR3 has 14 amino acids. V trimming: 4 bases; J trimming: 0 bases; junction bases outside the gene matches: 4. Combining the CDR3 with reference TRBV5-1 and TRBJ2-7 gives the whole variable domain KAGVTQTPRYLIKTRGQQVTLSCSPISGHRSVSWYQQTPGQGLQFLFEYFSETQRNKGNFPGRFSGRQFSNSRSEMNVSTLELGDSALYLCASSPGTDSYEQYFGPGTRLTVT.

This rearrangement joins TRBV19 to TRBJ2-4; no clear D gene. This CDR3 is built from 14 residues. Germline V CDR1 and CDR2: LNHDA, SQIVND (reference sequence). The germline V and J ends were trimmed by 3 bases and 7 bases, with 13 bases remaining between them. CDR3 region: CASSMRVYGNIQYF. DNA of the CDR3: TGTGCCAGTAGTATGAGAGTGTATGGGAACATTCAGTACTTC.

There are a few counts of this clonotype. The J gene is TRBJ2-5, the V gene TRBV5-1; D unclear. The CDR3 runs 14 residues. V lost 0 bases and J 1 base, leaving 7 bases between the germline ends. CDR1 and CDR2 (germline): SGHRS, YFSETQ. The CDR3 protein is CASSLASFQETQYF. In nucleotides, the CDR3 is TGCGCCAGCAGCTTGGCCTCGTTCCAAGAGACCCAGTACTTC.

There are many counts of this clonotype. The V call is TRBV5-4, the J call TRBJ2-5; 14 bases fit TRBD2. From germline, CDR1 is SGHNT and CDR2 YYREEE (reference sequence). The trim removed 0 bases at V and 5 bases at J, leaving 6 bases unmatched. The CDR3 has 17 residues. As DNA, the CDR3 is TGTGCCAGCAGCTTGGGGGGACTAGCGGGGGCCGGGGAGACCCAGTACTTC. It yields the protein CASSLGGLAGAGETQYF.

This clonotype occurred many times. The chain recombines TRBV15 with TRBJ2-1; D is uncertain. This CDR3 region has 11 residues. Trimming stripped 1 base from V and 9 bases from J, with 4 bases between. Germline V gene sequence: CDR1 LNHNV, CDR2 YYDKDF (reference sequence). CDR3 coding DNA: TGTGCCACCAGCAGAGTTGGTGAGCAGTTCTTC. This encodes CATSRVGEQFF.

This clonotype was seen at least ten times. The chain recombines TRBV4-2 with TRBJ2-1; D remains unclear. CDR1 and CDR2 (germline): LGHNA, YNFKEQ. CDR3 length: 13 residues. The V end was cut by 6 bases, the J end by 4 bases, with 10 bases between. CDR3: CASRLDTYNEQFF. The CDR3 bases are TGTGCCAGCAGACTCGATACATACAATGAGCAGTTCTTC.

This clonotype was seen a few times. The gene calls are TRBV4-3 and TRBJ1-4; TRBD1 might be the D (5 bases). Germline loops: CDR1 LGHNA, CDR2 YSLEER. With 0 bases removed from V and 3 bases from J, the gap between germline ends came to 14 bases. The CDR3 consists of 17 residues. The chain's CDR3 is CASSQDRTGHPNEKLFF. CDR3 coding DNA: TGCGCCAGCAGCCAAGATCGGACCGGACATCCTAATGAAAAACTGTTTTTT.

The rearrangement uses TRBV7-9 and TRBJ2-3, with 8 bases that match TRBD2. The germline V gene encodes CDR1 SEHNR and CDR2 FQNEAQ (reference sequence). The CDR3 consists of 17 residues. The ends lost 0 bases at V and 2 bases at J; junction bases unmatched: 7. The CDR3 DNA reads TGTGCCAGCAGCTTAGCAAAGACTAGCGCCGACACAGATACGCAGTATTTT. It encodes CASSLAKTSADTDTQYF.

This clonotype occurred many times. This chain links TRBV7-6 with TRBJ2-1; no firm D call. The CDR3 consists of 13 residues. V lost 1 base and J lost 6, with 7 bases in between. Germline-derived CDR1 and CDR2 are SGHVS and FNYEAQ. The CDR3 coding sequence is TGTGCCAGCAGCTTAGGGCTAGTCAATGAGCAGTTCTTC. Its protein is CASSLGLVNEQFF.

The J gene is TRBJ1-2, the V gene TRBV20-1; TRBD1 aligns across 9 bases. Unmatched junction bases numbered 3, after V lost 1 base and J lost 12 bases. The germline V gene encodes CDR1 DFQATT and CDR2 SNEGSKA (reference sequence). This CDR3 contains 11 residues. In DNA, the CDR3 is TGCAGTGCTAGAGGACAGGGGGATGACACCTTC. As protein: CSARGQGDDTF.

This clonotype was seen a handful of times. The J gene is TRBJ2-1, the V gene TRBV7-2, with no clear D. V dropped 1 base and J dropped 7 bases, with 8 bases sitting between them. CDR3 length equals 13 residues. CDR1 is SGHTA and CDR2 is FQGNSA in the germline V gene. CDR3 in amino acids: CASSLVVRNEQFF. DNA for the CDR3: TGTGCCAGCAGCTTAGTTGTCCGGAATGAGCAGTTCTTC.

V and J are TRBV3-1 and TRBJ2-7; D is unresolved. CDR1 LGHDT and CDR2 YNNKEL come from the germline V gene (reference sequence). Deletions cut 4 bases from V and 3 bases from J, with 10 bases between. The CDR3 has 13 amino acids. The CDR3 bases are TGTGCCAGCAGCCTAGGACGGAACTACGAGCAGTACTTC. Its protein is CASSLGRNYEQYF.

The genes are TRBV7-3 and TRBJ2-3, with D hard to call. The CDR3 runs 14 residues. The V end lost 2 bases, the J end lost 3 bases, and 9 bases lay between the germline ends. CDR1 is SGHTA and CDR2 is FQGTGA in the germline V gene. The CDR3 is CASSLRLATDTQYF. DNA for the CDR3: TGTGCCAGCAGCTTACGCCTCGCTACAGATACGCAGTATTTT.

This clonotype was counted only a few times. The chain is built from TRBV6-2 or TRBV6-3 and TRBJ1-1; 9 nucleotides line up with TRBD1. The CDR3 extends over 14 amino acids. The J segment lost 3 bases and the V segment lost 7 bases, leaving 6 bases of the junction unmatched. Germline V lookup: CDR1 MNHEY, CDR2 SVGEGT. CDR3 residues: CASTDGTGHTEAFF. The CDR3 DNA sequence: TGTGCCAGCACCGACGGGACAGGGCACACTGAAGCTTTCTTT.

In this sample, this clonotype turned up a few times. The chain employs TRBV6-2 or TRBV6-3 and TRBJ2-7; no clear D. Germline-derived CDR1 and CDR2 are MNHEY and SVGEGT. This CDR3 contains 12 residues. With 0 bases removed from V and 7 bases from J, the gap between germline ends came to 7 bases. The CDR3 bases are TGTGCCAGCAGTTACTCGAGTTTGGAGCAGTACTTC. Protein product: CASSYSSLEQYF.

The chain links TRBV18 to TRBJ1-1; the D is unclear. Trimming cost V 1 base and J 1 base, with 13 bases left between them. Germline V lookup: CDR1 KGHSH, CDR2 LQKENI. CDR3 size: 16 residues. As DNA, the CDR3 is TGTGCCAGCTCACCACGGGAAGGGCTGTGGAACACTGAAGCTTTCTTT. This gives the protein CASSPREGLWNTEAFF.

This clonotype has ten or more counts. The CDR3 nucleotides read TGTGCCAGCAGCGCCGGTCCCGGGGCCAACGTCCTGACTTTC. Its translation is CASSAGPGANVLTF. V usage is TRBV5-4 and J usage is TRBJ2-6, with D unresolved. The CDR3 is made up of 14 amino acids. Trimming cost V 4 bases and J 4 bases, with 9 bases left between them. Germline V CDR1 and CDR2: SGHNT, YYREEE (reference sequence).

In this sample, this clonotype turned up a few times. The chain employs TRBV5-4 and TRBJ1-1; D ambiguous. Germline CDR1 reads SGHNT; CDR2 reads YYREEE (reference sequence). The CDR3 extends over 14 amino acids. V was pared by 4 bases and J by 1 base, with 11 bases between. The CDR3 nucleotides are TGTGCCAGCAGCGCGGCGAGGCAGAACACTGAAGCTTTCTTT. This sequence encodes CASSAARQNTEAFF.

V is TRBV6-5 and J is TRBJ2-6; 13 bases line up with TRBD2. Germline trimming cut 2 bases from V and 0 bases from J; bases unmatched to any gene: 4. This CDR3 comprises 19 residues. Germline assignment: CDR1 MNHEY and CDR2 SVGAGI. For the CDR3, the DNA is TGTGCCAGCAGTTACACGGGACTAGCGGGGATCTCTGGGGCCAACGTCCTGACTTTC. It translates to CASSYTGLAGISGANVLTF.

This rearrangement joins TRBV19 to TRBJ2-1; TRBD1 agrees at 10 bases. The V and J ends lost 5 bases and 15 bases, in that order; junction bases with no gene match: 10. Germline V gives CDR1 LNHDA, CDR2 SQIVND (reference sequence). The CDR3 consists of 13 residues. In DNA form, the CDR3 reads TGTGCCAGTAGTCGACAGGGGGCGAATGAGAGGTTCTTC. It is translated as CASSRQGANERFF.

V is TRBV30 and J is TRBJ1-5; D remains ambiguous. CDR3 length: 13 amino acids. The V gene's germline CDR1 is GTSNPN and CDR2 SVGIG (reference sequence). Trimming took 4 bases from V and 5 from J, leaving 12 bases between them. The CDR3 sequence is CAWIDGLHQPQHF. CDR3 nucleotides: TGTGCCTGGATTGATGGTTTACATCAGCCCCAGCATTTT.

This clonotype was seen ten or more times. This chain links TRBV5-1 with TRBJ1-3; 8 bases fit TRBD1. With V trimmed by 4 bases and J by 6 bases, 6 bases remained unmatched. Germline CDR1 SGHRS, CDR2 YFSETQ. CDR3 length equals 14 residues. The CDR3 region has the DNA TGCGCCAGCAGCCCGACAGGGGAAGAAAACACCATATATTTT. It codes for CASSPTGEENTIYF.

The rearrangement joins TRBV5-1 to TRBJ1-2; D gene uncertain. CDR3 length: 12 amino acids. In germline, CDR1 is SGHRS, CDR2 YFSETQ. The V end lost 4 bases, the J end lost 2 bases, and 6 bases lay between the germline ends. CDR3: CASSGGNYGYTF. In nucleotides, the CDR3 is TGCGCCAGCAGCGGAGGGAACTATGGCTACACCTTC.